This TCR beta chain came from a study of blood T cell repertoires in COVID-19. Study overall: Researchers got acute and convalescent COVID-19 samples from the United States, Italy and Spain. Sample material is recorded as cDNA or gDNA derived from T cells, B-cell-depleted T cells, or PBMCs.

CDR1 and CDR2 (germline): MNHEY, SMNVEV (reference sequence). CDR3 length: 17 amino acids. V was shortened by 3 bases and J by 2 bases, with 18 bases between the two germline ends. As handled by the study authors: Nucleated cell number was recorded as an estimate derived from reference gene primer amplification. Libraries were prepared by immunoSEQ multiplex PCR; TCRdb keeps only in-frame clonotypes and omits some of them. Clonal size and the V and J genes are those of that table, whereas D and trimming came from the DNA. The data hold tens of thousands of clones, with 90% to 95% observed a single time.

The TCR originated in a woman aged 45 to 65 in a cohort sampled during active COVID-19. Specimen: peripheral blood. The rearrangement joins TRBV27 to TRBJ2-3; D remains unclear. This CDR3 reads CASSLGPGRILTDTQYF. Written as DNA, the CDR3 is TGTGCCAGCAGTTTGGGTCCAGGTCGGATACTCACAGATACGCAGTATTTT.